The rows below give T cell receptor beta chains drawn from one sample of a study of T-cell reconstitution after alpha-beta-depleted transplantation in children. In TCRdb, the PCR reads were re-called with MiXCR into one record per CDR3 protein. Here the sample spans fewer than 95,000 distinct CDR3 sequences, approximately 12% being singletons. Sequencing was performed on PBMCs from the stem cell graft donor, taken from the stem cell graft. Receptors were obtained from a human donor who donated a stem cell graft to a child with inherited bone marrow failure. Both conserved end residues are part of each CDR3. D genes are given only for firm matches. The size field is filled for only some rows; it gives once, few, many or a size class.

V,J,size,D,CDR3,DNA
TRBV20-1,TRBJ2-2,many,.,CSARDPTAGELFF,TGCAGTGCTAGAGATCCGACGGCCGGGGAGCTGTTTTTT
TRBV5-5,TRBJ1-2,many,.,CASSFAGENYGYTF,TGTGCCAGCAGCTTTGCGGGGGAAAACTATGGCTACACCTTC
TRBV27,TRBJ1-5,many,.,CASSLSYGPRNQPQHF,TGTGCCAGCAGTTTATCTTACGGTCCGCGGAATCAGCCCCAGCATTTT
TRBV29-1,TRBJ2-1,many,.,CSAGGPSGSYNEQFF,TGCAGCGCCGGGGGACCCTCAGGGTCTTACAATGAGCAGTTCTTC
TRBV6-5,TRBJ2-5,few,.,CASSYLQGRGETQYF,TGTGCCAGCAGTTACTTACAGGGACGGGGCGAGACCCAGTACTTC
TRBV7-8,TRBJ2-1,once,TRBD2,CACSLSAGDQFF,TGTGCCTGCAGCTTATCGGCGGGAGACCAGTTCTTC
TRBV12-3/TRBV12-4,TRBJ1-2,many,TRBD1,CASSLGTGLGDYGYTF,TGTGCCAGCAGCTTAGGGACAGGGCTTGGGGACTATGGCTACACCTTC
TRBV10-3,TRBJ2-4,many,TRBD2,CATERGGIQYF,TGTGCCACTGAGCGGGGGGGCATTCAGTACTTC
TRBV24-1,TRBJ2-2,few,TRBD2,CATSDLEAGVYTGELFF,TGTGCCACCAGTGATCTCGAAGCGGGAGTATACACCGGGGAGCTGTTTTTT
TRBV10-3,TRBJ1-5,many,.,CAISEKNTGSNQPQHF,TGTGCCATCAGTGAGAAGAACACAGGGTCCAATCAGCCCCAGCATTTT
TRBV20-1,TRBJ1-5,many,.,CSARDSNREAYQPQHF,TGCAGTGCTAGAGATAGTAACAGGGAGGCTTATCAGCCCCAGCATTTT
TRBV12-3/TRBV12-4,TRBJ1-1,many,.,CASKQGVNTEAFF,TGTGCCAGCAAACAGGGTGTGAACACTGAAGCTTTCTTT
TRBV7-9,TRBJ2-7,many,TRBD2,CASSTAGARYEQYF,TGTGCCAGCAGCACAGCGGGGGCTCGCTACGAGCAGTACTTC
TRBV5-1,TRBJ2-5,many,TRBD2,CASGGTAGGGGETQYF,TGCGCCAGCGGAGGAACAGCGGGAGGCGGAGGGGAGACCCAGTACTTC
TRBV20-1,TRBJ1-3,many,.,CSAAGGVGNTIYF,TGCAGTGCCGCAGGAGGGGTAGGGAACACCATATATTTT
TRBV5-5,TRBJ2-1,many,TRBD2,CASSLAELAGQFF,TGTGCCAGCAGCTTGGCCGAGCTAGCGGGGCAGTTCTTC
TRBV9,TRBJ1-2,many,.,CASSADRPHYGYTF,TGTGCCAGCAGCGCTGACAGGCCTCACTATGGCTACACCTTC
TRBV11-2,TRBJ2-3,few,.,CASSLDRRHRTDTQYF,TGTGCCAGCAGCTTAGATCGGAGACACCGCACAGATACGCAGTATTTT
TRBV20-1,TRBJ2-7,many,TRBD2,CSAAGLGNFYEQYF,TGCAGTGCCGCGGGACTAGGGAATTTCTACGAGCAGTACTTC
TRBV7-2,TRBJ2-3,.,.,CASSWESTDTQYF,TGTGCCAGCAGCTGGGAGTCCACAGATACGCAGTATTTT
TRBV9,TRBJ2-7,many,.,CASSSRVDTYEQYF,TGTGCCAGCAGCTCGCGGGTAGACACCTACGAGCAGTACTTC
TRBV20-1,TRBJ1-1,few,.,CSATLLREAFF,TGCAGTGCTACCCTACTGCGAGAAGCTTTCTTT
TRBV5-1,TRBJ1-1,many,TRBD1,CASSLTTGLTEAFF,TGCGCCAGCAGCTTGACGACAGGGCTGACTGAAGCTTTCTTT
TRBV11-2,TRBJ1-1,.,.,CASSSPPGRRSMNTEAFF,TGTGCCAGCAGCTCCCCTCCAGGACGCAGGTCGATGAACACTGAAGCTTTCTTT
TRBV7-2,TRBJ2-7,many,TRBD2,CASSPGRGAYEQYF,TGTGCCAGCAGCCCGGGACGGGGGGCCTACGAGCAGTACTTC
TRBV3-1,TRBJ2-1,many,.,CASSQELADLYNEQFF,TGTGCCAGCAGCCAAGAGTTAGCGGACCTCTACAATGAGCAGTTCTTC
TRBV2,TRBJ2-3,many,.,CASSETADTQYF,TGTGCCAGCAGTGAGACCGCAGATACGCAGTATTTT
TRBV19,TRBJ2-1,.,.,CASSILADNEQFF,TGTGCCAGTAGTATACTAGCAGACAATGAGCAGTTCTTC
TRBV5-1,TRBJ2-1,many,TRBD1,CASSQRPGTGSNEQFF,TGCGCCAGCAGCCAACGTCCCGGGACAGGGTCGAATGAGCAGTTCTTC
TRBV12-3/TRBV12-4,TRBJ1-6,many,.,CASSLREGIDSPLHF,TGTGCCAGCAGTTTAAGGGAGGGCATCGATTCACCCCTCCACTTT
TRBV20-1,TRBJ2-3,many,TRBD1,CSAFRLGGSTDTQYF,TGCAGTGCCTTCCGTCTAGGGGGCAGCACAGATACGCAGTATTTT
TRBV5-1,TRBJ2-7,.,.,CASSLEQTYEQYF,TGCGCCAGCAGCTTGGAACAGACCTACGAGCAGTACTTC